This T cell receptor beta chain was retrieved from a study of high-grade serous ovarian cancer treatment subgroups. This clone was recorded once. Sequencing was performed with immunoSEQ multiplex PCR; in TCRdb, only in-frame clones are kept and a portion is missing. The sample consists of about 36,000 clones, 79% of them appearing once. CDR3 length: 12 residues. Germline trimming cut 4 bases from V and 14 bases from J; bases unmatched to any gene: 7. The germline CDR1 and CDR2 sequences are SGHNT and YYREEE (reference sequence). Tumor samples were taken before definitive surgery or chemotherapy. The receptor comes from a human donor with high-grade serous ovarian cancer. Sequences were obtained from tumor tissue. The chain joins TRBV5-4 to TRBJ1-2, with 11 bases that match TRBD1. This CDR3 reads CASSLGQGAKTF. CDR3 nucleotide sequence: TGTGCCAGCAGCCTCGGACAGGGGGCAAAAACCTTC.